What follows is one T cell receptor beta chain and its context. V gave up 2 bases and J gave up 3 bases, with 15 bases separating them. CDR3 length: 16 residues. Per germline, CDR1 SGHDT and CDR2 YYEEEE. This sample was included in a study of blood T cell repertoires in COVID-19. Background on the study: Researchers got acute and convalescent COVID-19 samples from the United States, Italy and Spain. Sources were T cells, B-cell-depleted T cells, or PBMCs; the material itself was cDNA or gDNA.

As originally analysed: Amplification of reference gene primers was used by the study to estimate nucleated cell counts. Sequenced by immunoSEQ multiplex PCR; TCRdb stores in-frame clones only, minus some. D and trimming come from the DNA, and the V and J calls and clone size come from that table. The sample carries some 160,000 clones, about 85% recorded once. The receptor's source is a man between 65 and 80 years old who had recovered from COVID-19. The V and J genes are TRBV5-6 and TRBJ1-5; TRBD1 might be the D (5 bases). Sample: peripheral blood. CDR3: CASSFRGSGLNQPQHF. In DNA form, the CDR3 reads TGTGCCAGCAGCTTCCGGGGGAGTGGACTCAATCAGCCCCAGCATTTT. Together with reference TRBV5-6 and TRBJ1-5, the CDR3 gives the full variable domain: DAGVTQSPTHLIKTRGQQVTLRCSPKSGHDTVSWYQQALGQGPQFIFQYYEEEERQRGNFPDRFSGHQFPNYSSELNVNALLLGDSALYLCASSFRGSGLNQPQHFGDGTRLSIL.